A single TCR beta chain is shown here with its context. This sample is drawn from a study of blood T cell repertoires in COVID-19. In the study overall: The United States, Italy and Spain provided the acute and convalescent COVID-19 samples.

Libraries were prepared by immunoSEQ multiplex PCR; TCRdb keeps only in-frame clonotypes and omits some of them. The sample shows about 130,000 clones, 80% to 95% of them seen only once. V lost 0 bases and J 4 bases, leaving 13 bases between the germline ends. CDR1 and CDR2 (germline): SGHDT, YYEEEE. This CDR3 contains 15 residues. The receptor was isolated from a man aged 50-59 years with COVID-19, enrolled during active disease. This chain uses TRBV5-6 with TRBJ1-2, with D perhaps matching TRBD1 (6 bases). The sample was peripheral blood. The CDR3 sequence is CASSLVGAQGYGYTF. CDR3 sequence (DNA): TGTGCCAGCAGCTTGGTGGGGGCGCAGGGCTATGGCTACACCTTC. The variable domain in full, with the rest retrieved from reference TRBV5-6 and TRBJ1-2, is DAGVTQSPTHLIKTRGQQVTLRCSPKSGHDTVSWYQQALGQGPQFIFQYYEEEERQRGNFPDRFSGHQFPNYSSELNVNALLLGDSALYLCASSLVGAQGYGYTFGSGTRLTVV.